This is a list of T cell receptor beta chains from one sample in a study of cytomegalovirus exposure and HLA in healthy donors. Only in-frame clones appear in the TCRdb table, and some are missing; sequencing was by immunoSEQ multiplex PCR. Of roughly 180,000 clones listed, 77% are singletons. Sequenced: PBMCs. The source is a woman aged 60 to 75 in good health and CMV-seropositive. CDR3s include the opening cysteine and the closing phenylalanine or tryptophan. Fields, in order: CDR3 protein, CDR3 DNA, clone size, CDR3 length, J gene, V gene, D gene. The D gene is left open where the match is weak. Expanded clones get a size class; other rows say once, few or many, or leave the size out.

CDR3 protein: CASRGQTIYEQYF
CDR3 DNA: TGTGCCAGCAGGGGACAGACAATCTACGAGCAGTACTTC
clone size: -
CDR3 length: 13
J gene: TRBJ2-7
V gene: TRBV6-1
D gene: TRBD1

CDR3 protein: CASSVVESGEQYF
CDR3 DNA: TGTGCCAGTAGTGTGGTGGAGTCGGGCGAGCAGTACTTC
clone size: -
CDR3 length: 13
J gene: TRBJ2-7
V gene: TRBV19
D gene: -

CDR3 protein: CASSPWAQGEGYTF
CDR3 DNA: TGTGCCAGCAGCCCCTGGGCGCAGGGTGAAGGCTACACCTTC
clone size: -
CDR3 length: 14
J gene: TRBJ1-2
V gene: TRBV7-8
D gene: -

CDR3 protein: CASSSGLPNTGYTF
CDR3 DNA: TGCGCCAGCAGCTCGGGACTTCCAAACACTGGCTACACCTTC
clone size: few
CDR3 length: 14
J gene: TRBJ1-2
V gene: TRBV5-1
D gene: -

CDR3 protein: CATSRGSLGGGEQFF
CDR3 DNA: TGTGCCACCAGCAGAGGGTCCTTGGGGGGAGGTGAGCAGTTCTTC
clone size: -
CDR3 length: 15
J gene: TRBJ2-1
V gene: TRBV15
D gene: -

CDR3 protein: CASSPLYDFQNTEAFF
CDR3 DNA: TGTGCCAGCTCACCACTATATGACTTCCAGAACACTGAAGCTTTCTTT
clone size: -
CDR3 length: 16
J gene: TRBJ1-1
V gene: TRBV18
D gene: -

CDR3 protein: CASSPPPSGSTYEQYF
CDR3 DNA: TGTGCCAGCAGTCCCCCCCCTAGCGGGAGTACGTACGAGCAGTACTTC
clone size: -
CDR3 length: 16
J gene: TRBJ2-7
V gene: TRBV2
D gene: TRBD2

CDR3 protein: CASSGTRQGRGNSPLHF
CDR3 DNA: TGTGCCAGCAGTGGAACCCGCCAGGGGCGCGGTAATTCACCCCTCCACTTT
clone size: once
CDR3 length: 17
J gene: TRBJ1-6
V gene: TRBV25-1
D gene: -

CDR3 protein: CASSLGQYSTDTQYF
CDR3 DNA: TGTGCCAGCAGCTTAGGACAGTATAGCACAGATACGCAGTATTTT
clone size: -
CDR3 length: 15
J gene: TRBJ2-3
V gene: TRBV11-3
D gene: -

CDR3 protein: CASSLWGGRQLTEAFF
CDR3 DNA: TGTGCCAGCAGCCTCTGGGGAGGTCGACAGCTCACTGAAGCTTTCTTT
clone size: -
CDR3 length: 16
J gene: TRBJ1-1
V gene: TRBV7-2
D gene: -

CDR3 protein: CASGKQGSGELFF
CDR3 DNA: TGTGCCAGCGGCAAACAGGGATCCGGGGAGCTGTTTTTT
clone size: -
CDR3 length: 13
J gene: TRBJ2-2
V gene: TRBV2
D gene: -

CDR3 protein: CSVAPAGWGGEQFF
CDR3 DNA: TGCAGCGTTGCCCCAGCGGGATGGGGAGGTGAGCAGTTCTTC
clone size: -
CDR3 length: 14
J gene: TRBJ2-1
V gene: TRBV29-1
D gene: TRBD2

CDR3 protein: CASEMGGGSNQPQHF
CDR3 DNA: TGTGCCAGCGAAATGGGAGGAGGGAGCAATCAGCCCCAGCATTTT
clone size: -
CDR3 length: 15
J gene: TRBJ1-5
V gene: TRBV2
D gene: -

CDR3 protein: CASSLASPYEQYF
CDR3 DNA: TGTGCCAGCAGCTTAGCCAGTCCCTACGAGCAGTACTTC
clone size: -
CDR3 length: 13
J gene: TRBJ2-7
V gene: TRBV7-9
D gene: -

CDR3 protein: CASSTDRGYGYTF
CDR3 DNA: TGTGCCAGCAGTACCGACAGGGGCTATGGCTACACCTTC
clone size: -
CDR3 length: 13
J gene: TRBJ1-2
V gene: TRBV2
D gene: TRBD1

CDR3 protein: CASSQGTGTYNEQFF
CDR3 DNA: TGTGCCAGCAGCCAAGGGACAGGGACTTACAATGAGCAGTTCTTC
clone size: once
CDR3 length: 15
J gene: TRBJ2-1
V gene: TRBV4-2
D gene: TRBD1

CDR3 protein: CASSLDRGLGETQYF
CDR3 DNA: TGTGCCAGTAGTTTGGACAGGGGGCTTGGGGAGACCCAGTACTTC
clone size: -
CDR3 length: 15
J gene: TRBJ2-5
V gene: TRBV19
D gene: TRBD1

CDR3 protein: CASSYSLGTDTQYF
CDR3 DNA: TGTGCCAGCAGTTACTCGCTAGGCACAGATACGCAGTATTTT
clone size: -
CDR3 length: 14
J gene: TRBJ2-3
V gene: TRBV6-5
D gene: -

CDR3 protein: CASSESWQGDQPQHF
CDR3 DNA: TGTGCCAGCAGTGAGTCGTGGCAGGGGGATCAGCCCCAGCATTTT
clone size: -
CDR3 length: 15
J gene: TRBJ1-5
V gene: TRBV6-4
D gene: TRBD1

CDR3 protein: CASSPGGSGVQETQYF
CDR3 DNA: TGTGCCAGCAGCCCCGGGGGTAGCGGGGTCCAAGAGACCCAGTACTTC
clone size: -
CDR3 length: 16
J gene: TRBJ2-5
V gene: TRBV9
D gene: TRBD2

CDR3 protein: CAISESTARGYTF
CDR3 DNA: TGTGCCATCAGTGAGAGTACCGCGCGGGGCTACACCTTC
clone size: -
CDR3 length: 13
J gene: TRBJ1-2
V gene: TRBV10-3
D gene: -

CDR3 protein: CASSRRSTGSHEQYF
CDR3 DNA: TGTGCCAGCAGCCGAAGATCGACAGGGTCCCACGAGCAGTACTTC
clone size: -
CDR3 length: 15
J gene: TRBJ2-7
V gene: TRBV28
D gene: TRBD1

CDR3 protein: CASHGTGTSPYEQYF
CDR3 DNA: TGCGCCAGCCACGGGACCGGGACTAGCCCCTACGAGCAGTACTTC
clone size: -
CDR3 length: 15
J gene: TRBJ2-7
V gene: TRBV5-1
D gene: TRBD2

CDR3 protein: CASSRGPTGSSYGYTF
CDR3 DNA: TGCGCCAGCAGCCGGGGCCCCACAGGGTCAAGCTATGGCTACACCTTC
clone size: -
CDR3 length: 16
J gene: TRBJ1-2
V gene: TRBV10-2
D gene: -

CDR3 protein: CASSATGFYEQYF
CDR3 DNA: TGTGCCAGCAGCGCGACAGGGTTCTACGAGCAGTACTTC
clone size: -
CDR3 length: 13
J gene: TRBJ2-7
V gene: TRBV6-5
D gene: TRBD1

CDR3 protein: CASSPGTGFSPLHF
CDR3 DNA: TGTGCCAGCAGTCCCGGGACAGGTTTTTCACCCCTCCACTTT
clone size: few
CDR3 length: 14
J gene: TRBJ1-6
V gene: TRBV28
D gene: TRBD1

CDR3 protein: CASSLGGASYGYTF
CDR3 DNA: TGTGCCAGCTCACTAGGGGGCGCGAGCTATGGCTACACCTTC
clone size: -
CDR3 length: 14
J gene: TRBJ1-2
V gene: TRBV19
D gene: TRBD1

CDR3 protein: CASSTGRTDQPQHF
CDR3 DNA: TGTGCCAGCTCGACAGGGAGGACTGATCAGCCCCAGCATTTT
clone size: -
CDR3 length: 14
J gene: TRBJ1-5
V gene: TRBV19
D gene: TRBD1

CDR3 protein: CASSLAAGNTGELFF
CDR3 DNA: TGTGCCAGCAGCTTGGCCGCAGGGAACACCGGGGAGCTGTTTTTT
clone size: -
CDR3 length: 15
J gene: TRBJ2-2
V gene: TRBV5-4
D gene: -

CDR3 protein: CASSLPYRAGANGLTF
CDR3 DNA: TGTGCCAGCAGCTTGCCCTACAGGGCTGGGGCCAACGGCCTGACTTTC
clone size: -
CDR3 length: 16
J gene: TRBJ2-6
V gene: TRBV5-5
D gene: -

CDR3 protein: CASSFLGHDESSLHF
CDR3 DNA: TGCGCCAGCAGCTTCTTGGGCCATGACGAATCTTCCCTCCACTTT
clone size: -
CDR3 length: 15
J gene: TRBJ1-6
V gene: TRBV5-1
D gene: -

CDR3 protein: CASSDGTGSNIQYF
CDR3 DNA: TGTGCCAGCAGTGATGGGACAGGGAGTAACATTCAGTACTTC
clone size: -
CDR3 length: 14
J gene: TRBJ2-4
V gene: TRBV6-5
D gene: TRBD1

CDR3 protein: CAWSFARRDYGYTF
CDR3 DNA: TGTGCCTGGAGTTTCGCCAGGAGGGACTATGGCTACACCTTC
clone size: -
CDR3 length: 14
J gene: TRBJ1-2
V gene: TRBV30
D gene: -

CDR3 protein: CASIPSGSGGPIVNNEQFF
CDR3 DNA: TGTGCCAGCATCCCCTCGGGTAGCGGGGGGCCCATCGTCAACAATGAGCAGTTCTTC
clone size: -
CDR3 length: 19
J gene: TRBJ2-1
V gene: TRBV7-9
D gene: TRBD2

CDR3 protein: CASSLRTDTQYF
CDR3 DNA: TGTGCCAGCAGCCTCCGGACAGATACGCAGTATTTT
clone size: -
CDR3 length: 12
J gene: TRBJ2-3
V gene: TRBV7-9
D gene: -

CDR3 protein: CASSFSRGDTQYF
CDR3 DNA: TGTGCCAGCAGCTTCTCTAGGGGGGATACGCAGTATTTT
clone size: -
CDR3 length: 13
J gene: TRBJ2-3
V gene: TRBV7-2
D gene: -

CDR3 protein: CASSYSGRVRRKLFF
CDR3 DNA: TGTGCCAGCAGTTACTCGGGCAGGGTGAGACGAAAACTGTTTTTT
clone size: -
CDR3 length: 15
J gene: TRBJ1-4
V gene: TRBV6-5
D gene: -

CDR3 protein: CASSVGGQSYEQYF
CDR3 DNA: TGTGCCAGCAGCGTAGGGGGGCAGTCCTACGAGCAGTACTTC
clone size: -
CDR3 length: 14
J gene: TRBJ2-7
V gene: TRBV9
D gene: -

CDR3 protein: CASSSPGPRGGEAFF
CDR3 DNA: TGTGCCAGCAGTTCCCCAGGTCCCCGGGGAGGTGAAGCTTTCTTT
clone size: -
CDR3 length: 15
J gene: TRBJ1-1
V gene: TRBV28
D gene: -

CDR3 protein: CASSQGQTGQGSEQYF
CDR3 DNA: TGTGCCAGCAGCCAAGGGCAAACAGGGCAAGGGAGCGAGCAGTACTTC
clone size: -
CDR3 length: 16
J gene: TRBJ2-7
V gene: TRBV4-2
D gene: -

CDR3 protein: CASSPPRTGGRDTQYF
CDR3 DNA: TGTGCCAGCTCACCGCCACGGACAGGGGGCAGAGATACGCAGTATTTT
clone size: -
CDR3 length: 16
J gene: TRBJ2-3
V gene: TRBV18
D gene: TRBD1

CDR3 protein: CASSSSSYSGANVLTF
CDR3 DNA: TGTGCCAGCAGCAGCTCAAGCTACTCTGGGGCCAACGTCCTGACTTTC
clone size: -
CDR3 length: 16
J gene: TRBJ2-6
V gene: TRBV9
D gene: -

CDR3 protein: CAIQGAADDEQYF
CDR3 DNA: TGTGCCATTCAGGGGGCCGCCGACGACGAGCAGTACTTC
clone size: -
CDR3 length: 13
J gene: TRBJ2-7
V gene: TRBV19
D gene: TRBD1

CDR3 protein: CASSQDNAGGYGYTF
CDR3 DNA: TGTGCCAGCAGCCAAGATAATGCAGGGGGCTATGGCTACACCTTC
clone size: -
CDR3 length: 15
J gene: TRBJ1-2
V gene: TRBV4-2
D gene: TRBD1

CDR3 protein: CASSVSGGGSPLHF
CDR3 DNA: TGTGCCAGCAGCGTATCAGGGGGCGGCTCACCCCTCCACTTT
clone size: -
CDR3 length: 14
J gene: TRBJ1-6
V gene: TRBV9
D gene: TRBD1

CDR3 protein: CASSQGLAGPYEQYF
CDR3 DNA: TGTGCCAGCAGCCAAGGGCTAGCGGGGCCCTACGAGCAGTACTTC
clone size: -
CDR3 length: 15
J gene: TRBJ2-7
V gene: TRBV4-2
D gene: TRBD2

CDR3 protein: CASSLQTGFRDIQYF
CDR3 DNA: TGTGCCAGCAGTTTGCAAACAGGGTTCAGGGACATTCAGTACTTC
clone size: -
CDR3 length: 15
J gene: TRBJ2-4
V gene: TRBV28
D gene: -

CDR3 protein: CASSRRASGSQETQYF
CDR3 DNA: TGTGCCAGCAGCCGCCGTGCGAGCGGGAGCCAAGAGACCCAGTACTTC
clone size: -
CDR3 length: 16
J gene: TRBJ2-5
V gene: TRBV7-3
D gene: TRBD2

CDR3 protein: CASRQQGTGNTIYF
CDR3 DNA: TGTGCCAGCAGACAACAGGGGACAGGAAACACCATATATTTT
clone size: -
CDR3 length: 14
J gene: TRBJ1-3
V gene: TRBV6-5
D gene: TRBD1

CDR3 protein: CASAGRSIQGSLYEQYF
CDR3 DNA: TGTGCCAGCGCAGGAAGGTCCATACAGGGGTCGCTGTACGAGCAGTACTTC
clone size: -
CDR3 length: 17
J gene: TRBJ2-7
V gene: TRBV21-1
D gene: -